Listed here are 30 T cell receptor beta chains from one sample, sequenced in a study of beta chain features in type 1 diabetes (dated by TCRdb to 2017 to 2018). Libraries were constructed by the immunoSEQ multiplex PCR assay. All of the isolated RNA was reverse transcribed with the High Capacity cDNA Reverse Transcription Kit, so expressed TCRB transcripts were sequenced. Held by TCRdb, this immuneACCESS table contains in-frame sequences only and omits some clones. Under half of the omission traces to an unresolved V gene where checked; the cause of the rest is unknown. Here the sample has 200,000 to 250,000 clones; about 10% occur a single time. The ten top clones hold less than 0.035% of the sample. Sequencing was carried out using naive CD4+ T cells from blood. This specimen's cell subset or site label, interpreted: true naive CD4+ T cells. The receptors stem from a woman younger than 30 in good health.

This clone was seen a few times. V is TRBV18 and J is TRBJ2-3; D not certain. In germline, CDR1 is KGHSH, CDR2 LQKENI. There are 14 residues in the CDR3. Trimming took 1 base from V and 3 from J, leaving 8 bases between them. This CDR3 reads CASSPLSSTDTQYF. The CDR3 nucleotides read TGTGCCAGCTCACCACTGAGCTCGACAGATACGCAGTATTTT.

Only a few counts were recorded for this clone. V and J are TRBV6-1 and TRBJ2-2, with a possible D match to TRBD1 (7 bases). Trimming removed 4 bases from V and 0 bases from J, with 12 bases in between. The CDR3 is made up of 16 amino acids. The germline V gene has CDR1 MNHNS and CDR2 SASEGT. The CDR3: CASSVQGGTNTGELFF. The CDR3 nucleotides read TGTGCCAGCAGTGTTCAGGGGGGAACGAACACCGGGGAGCTGTTTTTT.

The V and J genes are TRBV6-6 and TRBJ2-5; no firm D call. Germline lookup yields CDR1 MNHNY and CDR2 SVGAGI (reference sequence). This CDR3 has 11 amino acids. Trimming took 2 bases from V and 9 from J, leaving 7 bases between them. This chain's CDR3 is CASSYVGAQYF. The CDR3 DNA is TGTGCCAGCAGTTACGTAGGAGCCCAGTACTTC.

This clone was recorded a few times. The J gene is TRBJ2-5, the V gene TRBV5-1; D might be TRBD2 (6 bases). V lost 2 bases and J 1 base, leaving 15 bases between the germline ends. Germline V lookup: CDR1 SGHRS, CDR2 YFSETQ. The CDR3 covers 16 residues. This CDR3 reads CASSLLIGSLQETQYF. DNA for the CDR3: TGCGCCAGCAGCTTACTTATCGGGAGTCTCCAAGAGACCCAGTACTTC.

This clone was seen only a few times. The CDR3 spells CASSPTGGDKNIQYF. The CDR3 bases are TGTGCCAGCAGCCCTACCGGGGGAGACAAAAACATTCAGTACTTC. The chain has TRBV5-4 and TRBJ2-4, with D perhaps matching TRBD2 (6 bases). Germline values: CDR1 SGHNT, CDR2 YYREEE (reference sequence). This CDR3 is built from 15 residues. V was shortened by 4 bases and J by 3 bases, with 14 bases between the two germline ends.

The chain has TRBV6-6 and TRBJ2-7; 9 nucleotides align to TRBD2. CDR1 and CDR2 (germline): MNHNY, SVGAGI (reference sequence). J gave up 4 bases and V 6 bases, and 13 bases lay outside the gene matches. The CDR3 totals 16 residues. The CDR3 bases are TGTGCCAGCAGACCCGATTTAGCGGGAGAGAAGTACGAGCAGTACTTC. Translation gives CASRPDLAGEKYEQYF.

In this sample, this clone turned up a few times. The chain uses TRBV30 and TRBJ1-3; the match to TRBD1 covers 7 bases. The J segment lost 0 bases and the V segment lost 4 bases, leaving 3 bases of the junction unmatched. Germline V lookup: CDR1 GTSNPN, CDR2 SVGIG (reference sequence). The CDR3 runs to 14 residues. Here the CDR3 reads CAWNRGPSGNTIYF. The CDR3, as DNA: TGTGCCTGGAACAGGGGCCCCTCTGGAAACACCATATATTTT.

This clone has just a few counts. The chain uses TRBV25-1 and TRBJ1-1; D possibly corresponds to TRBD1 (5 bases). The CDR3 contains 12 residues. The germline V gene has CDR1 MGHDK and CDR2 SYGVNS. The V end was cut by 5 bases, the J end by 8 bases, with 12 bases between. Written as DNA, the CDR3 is TGTGCCAGCAGTTCCAGGGTAACCGAAGCTTTCTTT. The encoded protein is CASSSRVTEAFF.

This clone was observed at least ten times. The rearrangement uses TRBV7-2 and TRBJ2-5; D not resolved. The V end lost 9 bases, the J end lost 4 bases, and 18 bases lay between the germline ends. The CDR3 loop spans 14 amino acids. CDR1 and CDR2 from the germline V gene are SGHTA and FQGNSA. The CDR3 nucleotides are TGTGCCAGTGGGCCGGAACTTTCGGTAGAGACCCAGTACTTC. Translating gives CASGPELSVETQYF.

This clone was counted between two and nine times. CDR3 sequence (DNA): TGCGCCAGCAGCTTGGCCGGCGGGTCCCCTTACGAGCAGTACTTC. This codes for CASSLAGGSPYEQYF. The chain recombines TRBV5-1 with TRBJ2-7; a weak D match, TRBD2 (5 bases). V was pared by 0 bases and J by 4 bases, with 14 bases between. Germline V gene data show CDR1 as SGHRS and CDR2 as YFSETQ. CDR3 length: 15 residues.

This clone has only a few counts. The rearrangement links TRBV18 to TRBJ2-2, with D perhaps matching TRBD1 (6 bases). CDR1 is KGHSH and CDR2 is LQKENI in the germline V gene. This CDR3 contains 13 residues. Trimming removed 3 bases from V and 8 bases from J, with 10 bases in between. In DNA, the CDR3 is TGTGCCAGCTCACCCCTTGACAGGGGGGAGCTGTTTTTT. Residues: CASSPLDRGELFF.

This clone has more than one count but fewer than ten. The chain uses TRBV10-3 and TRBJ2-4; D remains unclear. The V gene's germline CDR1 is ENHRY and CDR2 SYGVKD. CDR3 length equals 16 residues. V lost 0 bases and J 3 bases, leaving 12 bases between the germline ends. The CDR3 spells CAISESIDRGKNIQYF. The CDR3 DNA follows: TGTGCCATCAGTGAGTCTATTGACCGCGGCAAAAACATTCAGTACTTC.

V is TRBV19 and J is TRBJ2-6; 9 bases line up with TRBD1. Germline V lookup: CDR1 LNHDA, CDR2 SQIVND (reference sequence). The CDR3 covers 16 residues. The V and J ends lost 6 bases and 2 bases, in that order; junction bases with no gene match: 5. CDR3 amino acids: CASRSQGAAGANVLTF. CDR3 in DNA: TGTGCCAGTAGGTCACAGGGGGCAGCTGGGGCCAACGTCCTGACTTTC.

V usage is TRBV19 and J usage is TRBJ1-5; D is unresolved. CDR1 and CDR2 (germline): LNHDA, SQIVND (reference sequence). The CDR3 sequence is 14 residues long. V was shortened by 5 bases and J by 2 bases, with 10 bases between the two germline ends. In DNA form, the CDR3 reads TGTGCCAGTAGTCAGGTTCATGGCAATCAGCCCCAGCATTTT. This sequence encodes CASSQVHGNQPQHF.

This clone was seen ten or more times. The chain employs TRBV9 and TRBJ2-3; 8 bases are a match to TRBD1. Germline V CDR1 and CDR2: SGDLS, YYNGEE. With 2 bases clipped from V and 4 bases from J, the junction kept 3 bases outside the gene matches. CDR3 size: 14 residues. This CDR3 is CASSVEDRADTQYF. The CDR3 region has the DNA TGTGCCAGCAGCGTGGAGGACAGGGCAGATACGCAGTATTTT.

CDR3 residues: CASSLAPGGKRDGELFF. CDR3 sequence (DNA): TGTGCCAGCAGCTTGGCCCCAGGCGGGAAACGTGACGGGGAGCTGTTTTTT. J is TRBJ2-2 and V is TRBV5-7; possible D gene TRBD2, 6 bases. TRBV5-7 qualifies as an ORF whose function is uncertain. The V and J ends lost 0 bases and 7 bases respectively, with 19 bases between them. The CDR3 is made up of 17 amino acids.

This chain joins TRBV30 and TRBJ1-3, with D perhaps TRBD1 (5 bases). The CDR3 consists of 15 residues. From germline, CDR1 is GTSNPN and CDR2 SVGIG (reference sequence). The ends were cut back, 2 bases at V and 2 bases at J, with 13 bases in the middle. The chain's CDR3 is CAWSTDRGAGNTIYF. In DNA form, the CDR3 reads TGTGCCTGGAGTACCGATCGGGGGGCTGGAAACACCATATATTTT. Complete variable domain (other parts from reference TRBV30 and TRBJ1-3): SQTIHQWPATLVQPVGSPLSLECTVEGTSNPNLYWYRQAAGRGLQLLFYSVGIGQISSEVPQNLSASRPQDRQFILSSKKLLLSDSGFYLCAWSTDRGAGNTIYFGEGSWLTVV.

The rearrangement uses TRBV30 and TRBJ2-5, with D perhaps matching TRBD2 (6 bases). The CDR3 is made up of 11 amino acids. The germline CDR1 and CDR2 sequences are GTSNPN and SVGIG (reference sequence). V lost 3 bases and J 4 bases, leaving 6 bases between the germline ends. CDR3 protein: CAWRGLETQYF. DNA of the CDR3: TGTGCCTGGAGGGGACTAGAGACCCAGTACTTC.

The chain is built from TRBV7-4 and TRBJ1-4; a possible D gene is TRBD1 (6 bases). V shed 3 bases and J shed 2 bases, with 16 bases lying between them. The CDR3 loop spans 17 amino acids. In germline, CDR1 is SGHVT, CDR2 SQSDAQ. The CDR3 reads CASSFRFRGRTNEKLFF. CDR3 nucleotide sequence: TGTGCCAGCAGCTTCCGATTCAGGGGCCGGACTAATGAAAAACTGTTTTTT.

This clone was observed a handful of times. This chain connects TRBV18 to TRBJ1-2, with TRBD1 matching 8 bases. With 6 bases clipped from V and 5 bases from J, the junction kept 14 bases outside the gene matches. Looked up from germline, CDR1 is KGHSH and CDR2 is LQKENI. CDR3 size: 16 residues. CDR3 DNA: TGTGCCAGCTCTCCTCGGACAGGGCCCGATACTTATGGCTACACCTTC. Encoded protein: CASSPRTGPDTYGYTF.

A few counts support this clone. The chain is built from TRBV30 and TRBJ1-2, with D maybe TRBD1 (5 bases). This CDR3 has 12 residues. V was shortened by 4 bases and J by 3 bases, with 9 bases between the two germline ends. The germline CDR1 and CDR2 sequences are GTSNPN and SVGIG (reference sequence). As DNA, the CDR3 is TGTGCCTGGACGGGGGGTGACTATGGCTACACCTTC. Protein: CAWTGGDYGYTF.

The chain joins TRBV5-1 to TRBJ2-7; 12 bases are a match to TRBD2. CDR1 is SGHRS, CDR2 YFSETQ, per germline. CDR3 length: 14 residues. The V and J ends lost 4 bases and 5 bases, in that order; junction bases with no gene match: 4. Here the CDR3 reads CASSRTSGNDEQYF. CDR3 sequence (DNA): TGCGCCAGCAGCCGGACTAGCGGGAACGACGAGCAGTACTTC.

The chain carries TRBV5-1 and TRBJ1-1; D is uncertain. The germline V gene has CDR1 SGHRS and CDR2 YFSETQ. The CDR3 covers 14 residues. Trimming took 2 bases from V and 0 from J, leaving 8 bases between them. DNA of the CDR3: TGCGCCAGCAGCTTACTAGGGCTGAACACTGAAGCTTTCTTT. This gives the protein CASSLLGLNTEAFF.

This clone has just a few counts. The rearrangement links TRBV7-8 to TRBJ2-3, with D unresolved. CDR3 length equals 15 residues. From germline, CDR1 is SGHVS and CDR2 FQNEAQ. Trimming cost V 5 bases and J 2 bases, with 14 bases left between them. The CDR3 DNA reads TGTGCCAGCAGCCCCCGCGACTTCTCCACAGATACGCAGTATTTT. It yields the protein CASSPRDFSTDTQYF.

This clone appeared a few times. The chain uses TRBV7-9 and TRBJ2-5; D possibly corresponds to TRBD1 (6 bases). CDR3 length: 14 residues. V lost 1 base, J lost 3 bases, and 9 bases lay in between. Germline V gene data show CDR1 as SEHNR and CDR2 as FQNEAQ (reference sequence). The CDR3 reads CASSLDTGKETQYF. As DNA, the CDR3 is TGTGCCAGCAGCTTAGATACAGGGAAAGAGACCCAGTACTTC. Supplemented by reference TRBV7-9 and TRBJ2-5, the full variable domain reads DTGVSQNPRHKITKRGQNVTFRCDPISEHNRLYWYRQTLGQGPEFLTYFQNEAQLEKSRLLSDRFSAERPKGSFSTLEIQRTEQGDSAMYLCASSLDTGKETQYFGPGTRLLVL.

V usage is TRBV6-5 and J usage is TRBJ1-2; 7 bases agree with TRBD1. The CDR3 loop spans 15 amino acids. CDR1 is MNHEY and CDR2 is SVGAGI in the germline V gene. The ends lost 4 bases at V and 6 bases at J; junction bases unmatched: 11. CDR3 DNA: TGTGCCAGCAGTTCTGTCCGACAGGGTTTCAATGGCTACACCTTC. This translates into CASSSVRQGFNGYTF.

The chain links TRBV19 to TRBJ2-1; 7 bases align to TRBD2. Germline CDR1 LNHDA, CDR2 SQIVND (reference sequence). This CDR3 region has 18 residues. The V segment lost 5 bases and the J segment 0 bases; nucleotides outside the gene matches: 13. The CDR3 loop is CASSSTRLARSSYNEQFF. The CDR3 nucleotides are TGTGCCAGTAGTTCCACCAGACTAGCCAGGAGCTCCTACAATGAGCAGTTCTTC.

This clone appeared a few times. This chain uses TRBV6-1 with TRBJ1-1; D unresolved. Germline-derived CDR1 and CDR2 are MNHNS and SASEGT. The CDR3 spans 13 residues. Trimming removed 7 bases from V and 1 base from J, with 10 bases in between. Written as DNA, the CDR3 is TGTGCCAGCATGGCACCTGCGAACACTGAAGCTTTCTTT. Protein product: CASMAPANTEAFF.

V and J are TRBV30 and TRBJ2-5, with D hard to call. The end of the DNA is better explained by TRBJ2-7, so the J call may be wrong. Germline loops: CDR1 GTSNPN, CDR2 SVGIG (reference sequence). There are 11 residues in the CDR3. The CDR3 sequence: CAWSLSPEQYF. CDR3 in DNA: TGTGCCTGGAGTCTTTCCCCCGAGCAGTACTTC.

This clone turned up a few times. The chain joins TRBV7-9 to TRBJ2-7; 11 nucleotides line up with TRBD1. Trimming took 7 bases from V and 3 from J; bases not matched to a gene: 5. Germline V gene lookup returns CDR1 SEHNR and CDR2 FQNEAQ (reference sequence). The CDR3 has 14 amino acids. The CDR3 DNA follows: TGTGCCAGCAAGAGGGACAGGGGGGACTACGAGCAGTACTTC. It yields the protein CASKRDRGDYEQYF.